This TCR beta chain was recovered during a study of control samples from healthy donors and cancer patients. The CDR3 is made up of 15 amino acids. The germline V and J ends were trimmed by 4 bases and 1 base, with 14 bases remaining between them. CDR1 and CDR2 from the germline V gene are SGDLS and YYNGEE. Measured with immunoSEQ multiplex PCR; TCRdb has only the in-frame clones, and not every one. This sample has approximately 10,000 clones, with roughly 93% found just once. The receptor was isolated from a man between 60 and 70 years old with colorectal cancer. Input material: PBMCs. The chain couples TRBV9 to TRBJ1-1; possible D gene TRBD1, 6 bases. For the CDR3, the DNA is TGTGCCAGCAGCCCAGTGACAGGCTGGAACACTGAAGCTTTCTTT. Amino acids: CASSPVTGWNTEAFF.